This paragraph reports one TCR beta chain. Participants spanned ages roughly 18 to 90 years and resided in about 24 US areas. Recovered status in Cohort 3 required two negative PCRs, clearance, or symptom resolution. Assay used: immunoSEQ multiplex PCR; TCRdb lists only in-frame clones, some missing. The repertoire holds over 200,000 clones, with about 85% as singletons. V was clipped by 4 bases and J by 4 bases; unmatched bases: 10. Germline V CDR1 and CDR2: LGHNA, YSLEER. The CDR3 covers 15 residues. The data were taken from a study of blood T cell repertoires in COVID-19. Whole-study context: T cells, B-cell-depleted T cells, or PBMCs provided the cDNA or gDNA that served as material.

The receptor was isolated from a man aged 35 to 55 who had recovered from COVID-19. The rearrangement joins TRBV4-3 to TRBJ2-7, with 7 positions matching TRBD1. Sequencing was performed on PBMCs or T cells enriched from blood (not recorded which). CDR3 protein: CASSPQTGTGYEQYF. In nucleotides, the CDR3 is TGCGCCAGCAGCCCCCAGACAGGGACGGGATACGAGCAGTACTTC.